This T cell receptor beta chain emerged from a study of cytomegalovirus exposure and HLA in healthy donors. Study-wide background: A later analysis reported the same platform for the 100 to 150 validation repertoires and the roughly 700 first-cohort repertoires.

Notes on this clone: The antigen is undetermined.

The study, taken as a whole, reports: Fewer than 200 TCR beta chains were listed as cytomegalovirus-associated. With high specificity and sensitivity, the classifier reportedly diagnosed cytomegalovirus status. Across donors, most TCRs were seen rarely, yet some public ones were widespread.

J gave up 0 bases and V 3 bases, and 1 base lay outside the gene matches. Germline V gene lookup returns CDR1 MNHEY and CDR2 SMNVEV (reference sequence). This CDR3 has 16 amino acids. TCRdb keeps only in-frame clones here, not all; method: immunoSEQ multiplex PCR. The sample yields 140,000 to 150,000 clones, about nine tenths seen once. The TCR was taken from a young man in good health and CMV-seronegative. Specimen: PBMCs. This chain joins TRBV27 and TRBJ2-1, with 11 bases aligning to TRBD2. The CDR3 nucleotides are TGTGCCAGCAGTTTGGGGACTAGCGGCTCCTACAATGAGCAGTTCTTC. Amino acid sequence: CASSLGTSGSYNEQFF.